The text below deals with one TCR beta chain. The data were taken from a study of cytomegalovirus exposure and HLA in healthy donors. The CDR3 consists of 15 residues. Germline V lookup: CDR1 SEHNR, CDR2 FQNEAQ (reference sequence). The V and J ends lost 4 bases and 4 bases, in that order; junction bases with no gene match: 8. Use of 60 Vbeta and 13 Jbeta primers characterized the PCR. Assay used: immunoSEQ multiplex PCR; TCRdb lists only in-frame clones, some missing. In the table there are around 250,000 clones, 81% of which are singletons. The material sequenced was PBMCs. The chain links TRBV7-9 to TRBJ1-1; 8 nucleotides align to TRBD1. The receptor was isolated from an older woman in good health and CMV-seropositive. The CDR3 nucleotides read TGTGCCAGCAGCTACCCCCTAACAGGGGGCACTGAAGCTTTCTTT. Its protein is CASSYPLTGGTEAFF.